The next 28 T cell receptor beta chains were all read from a single sample in a study of blood T cells in healthy people across ages. With a J-beta primer mix and a sample-barcoded 5' primer, a second PCR ran about 7 to 12 cycles. One entry per CDR3 protein, called by TCRdb with MiXCR from the 5' RACE reads. The table lists 1.5 million to 2 million distinct CDR3 sequences, about 49% of them singletons, with approximately 2% in the top ten. Input material: blood. These receptors came from a woman in her thirties or forties in good health.

V usage is TRBV11-2 and J usage is TRBJ2-4, with a possible D match to TRBD1 (6 bases). Trimming cost V 5 bases and J 0 bases, with 14 bases left between them. The CDR3 is made up of 16 amino acids. Germline V CDR1 and CDR2: SGHAT, FQNNGV. This chain's CDR3 is CASSPTTGVAKNIQYF. The CDR3 coding sequence is TGTGCCAGCAGCCCTACGACAGGAGTAGCCAAAAACATTCAGTACTTC.

This clonotype has more than one count but fewer than ten. V is TRBV6-5 and J is TRBJ2-1; 8 nucleotides agree with TRBD2. V shed 8 bases and J 3 bases; nucleotides not matched to a gene: 6. Germline CDR1 reads MNHEY; CDR2 reads SVGAGI. The CDR3 runs 14 residues. The CDR3 reads CASSSGGFYNEQFF. The CDR3 DNA is TGTGCCAGCTCGTCGGGGGGGTTCTACAATGAGCAGTTCTTC.

The genes are TRBV28 and TRBJ2-5, with 7 bases aligning to TRBD2. The CDR3 consists of 16 residues. The V gene's germline CDR1 is MDHEN and CDR2 SYDVKM. J gave up 2 bases and V 7 bases, and 13 bases lay outside the gene matches. The CDR3 region is CASTPGLVGFQETQYF. The CDR3 coding sequence is TGTGCCAGCACCCCCGGACTAGTGGGGTTTCAAGAGACCCAGTACTTC.

The rearrangement joins TRBV7-2 to TRBJ2-2; 8 bases align to TRBD2. V trimming: 3 bases; J trimming: 3 bases; junction bases outside the gene matches: 12. Looked up from germline, CDR1 is SGHTA and CDR2 is FQGNSA. This CDR3 has 18 residues. The CDR3 region is CASSFWVRGGHHTGELFF. For the CDR3, the DNA is TGTGCCAGCAGCTTTTGGGTACGGGGGGGCCATCACACCGGGGAGCTGTTTTTT.

The gene calls are TRBV4-3 and TRBJ1-1; the D is unclear. Germline V CDR1 and CDR2: LGHNA, YSLEER. The CDR3 is 12 residues long. V gave up 3 bases and J gave up 7 bases, with 9 bases separating them. DNA for the CDR3: TGCGCCAGCAGCCACATCCGGGGTGAAGCTTTCTTT. Amino acids: CASSHIRGEAFF.

The chain couples TRBV7-9 to TRBJ2-7; D remains ambiguous. V gave up 5 bases and J gave up 0 bases, with 11 bases separating them. The CDR3 is made up of 14 amino acids. Germline CDR1 and CDR2: SEHNR and FQNEAQ (reference sequence). The CDR3 protein is CASSVLQGSYEQYF. Written as DNA, the CDR3 is TGTGCCAGCAGCGTACTACAAGGCTCCTACGAGCAGTACTTC.

The sample holds a few counts of this clonotype. V and J are TRBV5-1 and TRBJ2-3, with 7 bases that match TRBD2. Germline trimming cut 3 bases from V and 3 bases from J; bases unmatched to any gene: 7. Germline V gives CDR1 SGHRS, CDR2 YFSETQ. The CDR3 consists of 15 residues. The CDR3 loop is CASSSSSGTTDTQYF. DNA of the CDR3: TGCGCCAGCAGCTCCTCTAGCGGAACGACAGATACGCAGTATTTT. Using reference TRBV5-1 and TRBJ2-3 for the parts outside the CDR3, the full variable domain is KAGVTQTPRYLIKTRGQQVTLSCSPISGHRSVSWYQQTPGQGLQFLFEYFSETQRNKGNFPGRFSGRQFSNSRSEMNVSTLELGDSALYLCASSSSSGTTDTQYFGPGTRLTVL.

This clonotype was seen a few times. V usage is TRBV5-1 and J usage is TRBJ2-7; D may correspond to TRBD1 or TRBD2 (5 bases each). Germline CDR1 SGHRS, CDR2 YFSETQ. Trimming left V 7 bases short and J 1 base short, with 9 bases between. The CDR3 is 12 amino acids. The CDR3 is CASLGVSYEQYF. The CDR3 region has the DNA TGCGCCAGCTTGGGGGTTTCCTACGAGCAGTACTTC.

The chain couples TRBV24-1 to TRBJ2-1; 8 bases are a match to TRBD2. The CDR3 extends over 13 amino acids. After removal of 4 bases from V and 10 bases from J, the junction contained 5 bases not matched to a gene. The germline gives CDR1 KGHDR, CDR2 SFDVKD. The CDR3 nucleotides read TGTGCCACCAGTGAGTATACTAGCGGCGAGCAGTTCTTC. Its translation is CATSEYTSGEQFF.

The V call is TRBV11-2, the J call TRBJ2-1, with a possible D match to TRBD1 (8 bases). The CDR3 length is 15 residues. CDR1 is SGHAT, CDR2 FQNNGV, per germline. Deletions cut 8 bases from V and 1 base from J, with 15 bases between. CDR3: CASAGGGGSYNEQFF. In DNA form, the CDR3 reads TGTGCCAGCGCAGGGGGCGGGGGATCCTACAATGAGCAGTTCTTC.

Points on this clonotype: The junction departs from germline at one end; a sequencing error may be responsible. The chain combines TRBV20-1 with TRBJ1-4; a possible D gene is TRBD1 (6 bases). Germline CDR1 and CDR2: DFQATT and SNEGSKA (reference sequence). The CDR3 is 16 amino acids. The CDR3 loop is CSARKRGEATYEKLFF. CDR3 DNA: TGCAGTGCTAGAAAAAGGGGGGAGGCAACTTATGAAAAACTGTTTTTT.

V gene TRBV20-1 combines with J gene TRBJ2-3; D is possibly TRBD2 (5 bases). CDR1 DFQATT and CDR2 SNEGSKA come from the germline V gene (reference sequence). This CDR3 spans 12 amino acids. Trimming took off 5 bases at V and 7 bases at J, with 13 bases between the two ends. CDR3 sequence: CSAPPSGYTQYF. CDR3 sequence (DNA): TGCAGTGCTCCCCCCTCGGGATATACGCAGTATTTT.

The chain carries TRBV6-1 and TRBJ2-1; TRBD2 agrees at 8 bases. The DNA end lines up better with TRBJ2-7; the J call may be wrong. Per germline, CDR1 MNHNS and CDR2 SASEGT. The CDR3 contains 18 residues. CDR3 loop: CASSEATGTRVFYNEQYF. The CDR3 DNA reads TGTGCCAGCAGTGAAGCGACCGGGACTAGGGTTTTCTACAATGAGCAGTACTTC.

This clonotype was picked up a small number of times. The chain employs TRBV28 and TRBJ2-5, with 8 bases lining up with TRBD2. Losses at the gene ends were 1 base for V and 2 bases for J; bases not matched to a gene: 6. Germline CDR1 is MDHEN and CDR2 is SYDVKM. The CDR3 has 16 amino acids. For the CDR3, the DNA is TGTGCCAGCAGTTTATTGCGGGGGGCGGATCAAGAGACCCAGTACTTC. This sequence encodes CASSLLRGADQETQYF.

J is TRBJ1-2 and V is TRBV18; possible D gene TRBD1, 6 bases. This CDR3 is built from 13 residues. The V and J ends lost 3 bases and 5 bases respectively, with 10 bases between them. Germline V CDR1 and CDR2: KGHSH, LQKENI. CDR3 in amino acids: CASSPDRWYGYTF. Here the CDR3 DNA reads TGTGCCAGCTCACCGGACAGATGGTATGGCTACACCTTC.

The chain uses TRBV12-3 or TRBV12-4 and TRBJ2-5, with 12 bases that match TRBD1. V lost 6 bases and J lost 4; bases outside the gene matches: 6. The CDR3 covers 15 residues. The CDR3 DNA reads TGTGCCAGCAGAACCGGGACAGGGGGCCGAGAGACCCAGTACTTC. Protein: CASRTGTGGRETQYF.

In regard to this clonotype: An end of the junction does not agree with germline; a read error may underlie this. This rearrangement joins TRBV9 to TRBJ2-1, with no clear D. The CDR3 totals 15 residues. Germline assignment: CDR1 SGDLS and CDR2 YYNGEE. CDR3 DNA sequence: TGTGCCAGCAGCGTAGAGGGATCCTCCTGCAATGAGCAGTTCTTC. Residues: CASSVEGSSCNEQFF.

The J gene is TRBJ1-2, the V gene TRBV9, with TRBD1 matching 7 bases. The CDR3 loop spans 17 amino acids. V lost 2 bases and J lost 2; bases outside the gene matches: 12. Germline assignment: CDR1 SGDLS and CDR2 YYNGEE. This CDR3 reads CASSVRDSDLGNYGYTF. CDR3 sequence (DNA): TGTGCCAGCAGCGTCCGGGACAGCGACCTAGGGAACTATGGCTACACCTTC.

The chain has TRBV11-2 and TRBJ2-4; D may be TRBD1 (6 bases). Trimming pared 0 bases from V and 15 bases from J, leaving 18 bases between. The germline gives CDR1 SGHAT, CDR2 FQNNGV. This CDR3 spans 14 amino acids. The CDR3 DNA reads TGTGCCAGCAGCTTAGACAGGGGAATGGGTTACCCGTACTTC. It translates to CASSLDRGMGYPYF.

The gene calls are TRBV27 and TRBJ2-7, with 8 bases identical to TRBD1. V shed 3 bases, J shed 3 bases, and the junction held 7 bases outside the gene matches. CDR1 is MNHEY, CDR2 SMNVEV, per germline (reference sequence). The CDR3 is 15 amino acids. The CDR3 coding sequence is TGTGCCAGCAGTTTCGGCAGGGGGCCCCACTACGAGCAGTACTTC. This sequence encodes CASSFGRGPHYEQYF.

The J gene is TRBJ2-7, the V gene TRBV7-2; D call uncertain. Trimming shortened V by 0 bases and J by 2 bases, and 5 bases separated the two germline ends. This CDR3 contains 13 residues. Per the germline V gene, CDR1 is SGHTA and CDR2 is FQGNSA. CDR3 sequence reads: CASSLALTYEQYF. CDR3 coding DNA: TGTGCCAGCAGCTTAGCTCTAACCTACGAGCAGTACTTC.

This clonotype was recorded a few times. The J gene is TRBJ2-3, the V gene TRBV6-6; the D gene is possibly TRBD2 (6 bases). Germline loops: CDR1 MNHNY, CDR2 SVGAGI (reference sequence). The CDR3 runs to 14 residues. Between the trimmed V and J ends, which lost 2 bases and 8 bases, there was a span of 14 bases. CDR3 sequence (DNA): TGTGCCAGCAGTTACACGGAGTGGGGGGTTACGCAGTATTTT. Translated, it gives CASSYTEWGVTQYF.

This clonotype was detected only a few times. This sequence joins TRBV20-1 and TRBJ2-5; TRBD1 might be the D (6 bases). V lost 4 bases to trimming and J lost 5 bases, with 11 bases between them. CDR3 size: 12 residues. Germline CDR1 and CDR2: DFQATT and SNEGSKA (reference sequence). This chain's CDR3 is CSATTGYETQYF. In nucleotides, the CDR3 is TGCAGTGCTACTACAGGGTATGAGACCCAGTACTTC.

The V and J genes are TRBV7-9 and TRBJ2-5; D uncertain. Deletions cut 7 bases from V and 0 bases from J, with 6 bases between. This CDR3 contains 12 residues. The V gene's germline CDR1 is SEHNR and CDR2 FQNEAQ (reference sequence). The CDR3 protein is CASTLYQETQYF. The CDR3 DNA reads TGTGCCAGCACCCTGTACCAAGAGACCCAGTACTTC.

The V gene is TRBV4-3, the J gene TRBJ1-6; D uncertain. Germline assignment: CDR1 LGHNA and CDR2 YSLEER. The CDR3 contains 14 residues. V shed 3 bases and J shed 6 bases, with 9 bases lying between them. CDR3 nucleotide sequence: TGCGCCAGCAGCCACAGGTCAGCTAATTCACCCCTCCACTTT. Translation: CASSHRSANSPLHF.

A few counts support this clonotype. The chain recombines TRBV5-1 with TRBJ2-1; 7 bases line up with TRBD2. CDR1 and CDR2 from the germline V gene are SGHRS and YFSETQ. The junction had 16 bases not matched to a gene; V was cut back by 0 bases and J by 7 bases. CDR3 length: 18 residues. This chain's CDR3 is CASSLALGGSRNLNEQFF. The CDR3 coding sequence is TGCGCCAGCAGCTTGGCCCTGGGGGGGTCGCGGAACTTAAATGAGCAGTTCTTC.

The chain couples TRBV20-1 to TRBJ2-3; 13 nucleotides align to TRBD2. CDR1 and CDR2 from the germline V gene are DFQATT and SNEGSKA (reference sequence). Trimming removed 6 bases from V and 3 bases from J; junction bases left unmatched: 6. CDR3 length: 15 residues. The CDR3 region is CSASGTSGETDTQYF. The CDR3 coding sequence is TGCAGTGCCTCCGGGACTAGCGGGGAAACAGATACGCAGTATTTT.

This chain joins TRBV20-1 and TRBJ2-1; 9 bases are shared with TRBD2. Germline V gene lookup returns CDR1 DFQATT and CDR2 SNEGSKA (reference sequence). J lost 7 bases, V lost 0 bases, and 13 bases had no gene match. CDR3 length: 17 residues. Written as DNA, the CDR3 is TGCAGTGCTAGAGACGTCCTTCTAGCGGGGTCTAGTAATGAGCAGTTCTTC. Amino acids: CSARDVLLAGSSNEQFF.